This T cell receptor (beta chain) was sequenced in a study of blood T cell repertoires in COVID-19. Study background: The United States, Italy and Spain provided the acute and convalescent COVID-19 samples.

The authors' processing: Reference gene primer amplification yielded estimated nucleated cell counts. Libraries were prepared by immunoSEQ multiplex PCR; TCRdb keeps only in-frame clonotypes and omits some of them. D and trimming were read from the DNA, whereas the V and J calls and clone size are those reported in that table. This sample carries 130,000 to 150,000 clones, more than 75% of them seen once, and the ten largest clones take around 38%. The germline CDR1 and CDR2 sequences are LGHNA and YSLEER. The V gene end was trimmed by 0 bases and the J gene end by 0 bases; junction bases not matched to a gene: 5. The CDR3 totals 17 residues.

The J gene is TRBJ2-3, the V gene TRBV4-3, with 8 bases fitting TRBD2. Sequencing used peripheral blood. The clonotype was recovered from a man aged 50 or older who had recovered from COVID-19. The CDR3 DNA follows: TGCGCCAGCAGCCAAGAAAAACTAGCGGAGAGCACAGATACGCAGTATTTT. It is translated as CASSQEKLAESTDTQYF.